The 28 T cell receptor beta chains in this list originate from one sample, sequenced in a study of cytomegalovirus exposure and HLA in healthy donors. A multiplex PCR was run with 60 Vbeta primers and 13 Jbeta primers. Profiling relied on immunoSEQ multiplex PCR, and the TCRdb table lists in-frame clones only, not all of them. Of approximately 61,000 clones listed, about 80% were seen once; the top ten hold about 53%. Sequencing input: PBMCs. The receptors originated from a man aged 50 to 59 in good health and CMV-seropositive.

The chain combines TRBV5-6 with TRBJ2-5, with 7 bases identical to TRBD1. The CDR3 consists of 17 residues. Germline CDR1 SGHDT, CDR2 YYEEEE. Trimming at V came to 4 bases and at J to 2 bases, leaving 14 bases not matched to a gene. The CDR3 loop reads CASSPWTGSTRQETQYF. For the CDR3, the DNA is TGTGCCAGCAGCCCATGGACAGGAAGTACCCGACAAGAGACCCAGTACTTC.

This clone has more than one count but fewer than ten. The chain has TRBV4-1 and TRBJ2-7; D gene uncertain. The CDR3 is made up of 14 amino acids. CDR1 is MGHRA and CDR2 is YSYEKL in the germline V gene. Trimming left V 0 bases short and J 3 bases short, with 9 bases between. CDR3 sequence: CASSQELELYEQYF. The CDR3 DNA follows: TGCGCCAGCAGCCAAGAGCTGGAGCTCTACGAGCAGTACTTC.

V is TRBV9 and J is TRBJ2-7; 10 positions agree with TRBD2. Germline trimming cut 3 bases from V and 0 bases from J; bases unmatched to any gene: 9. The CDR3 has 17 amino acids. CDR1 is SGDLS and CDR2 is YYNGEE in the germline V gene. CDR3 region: CASSATTSGVSSYEQYF. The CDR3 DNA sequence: TGTGCCAGCAGCGCCACCACTAGCGGGGTTAGCTCCTACGAGCAGTACTTC.

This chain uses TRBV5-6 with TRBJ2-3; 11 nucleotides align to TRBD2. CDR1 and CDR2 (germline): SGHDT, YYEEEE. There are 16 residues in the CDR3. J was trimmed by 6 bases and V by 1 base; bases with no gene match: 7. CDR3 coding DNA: TGTGCCAGCAGCTTGAATAGCGGGGGGGCCATGGATACGCAGTATTTT. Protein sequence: CASSLNSGGAMDTQYF.

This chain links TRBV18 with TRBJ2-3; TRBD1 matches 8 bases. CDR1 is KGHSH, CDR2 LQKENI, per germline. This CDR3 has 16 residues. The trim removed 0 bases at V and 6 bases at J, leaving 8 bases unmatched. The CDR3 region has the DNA TGTGCCAGCTCACCACCCCGGACAGGGTTGGGCGATACGCAGTATTTT. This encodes CASSPPRTGLGDTQYF.

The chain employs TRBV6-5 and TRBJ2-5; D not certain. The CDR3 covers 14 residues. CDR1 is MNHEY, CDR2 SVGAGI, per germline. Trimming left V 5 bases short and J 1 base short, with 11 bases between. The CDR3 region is CASSPQLGQETQYF. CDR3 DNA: TGTGCCAGCAGTCCCCAACTCGGCCAAGAGACCCAGTACTTC.

The CDR3 region is CASSVSPGMGEKLFF. The CDR3 DNA follows: TGTGCCAGCAGCGTATCACCAGGGATGGGTGAAAAACTGTTTTTT. The chain carries TRBV9 and TRBJ1-4; possibly TRBD1 for D (5 bases). V lost 1 base and J lost 7, with 14 bases in between. Germline lookup yields CDR1 SGDLS and CDR2 YYNGEE. CDR3 length equals 15 residues.

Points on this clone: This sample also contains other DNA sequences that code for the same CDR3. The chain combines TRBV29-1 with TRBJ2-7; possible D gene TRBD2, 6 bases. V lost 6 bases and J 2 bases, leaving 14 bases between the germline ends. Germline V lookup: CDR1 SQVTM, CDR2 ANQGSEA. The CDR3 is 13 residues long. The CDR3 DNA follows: TGCAGCGTCCGACCCGGAGGGACCTACGAGCAGTACTTC. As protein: CSVRPGGTYEQYF.

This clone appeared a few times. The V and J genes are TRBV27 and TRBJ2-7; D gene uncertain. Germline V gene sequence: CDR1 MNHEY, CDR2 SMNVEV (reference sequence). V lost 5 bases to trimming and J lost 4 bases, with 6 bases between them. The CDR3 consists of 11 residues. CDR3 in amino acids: CASSAGYEQYF. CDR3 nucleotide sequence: TGTGCCAGCAGTGCCGGGTACGAGCAGTACTTC.

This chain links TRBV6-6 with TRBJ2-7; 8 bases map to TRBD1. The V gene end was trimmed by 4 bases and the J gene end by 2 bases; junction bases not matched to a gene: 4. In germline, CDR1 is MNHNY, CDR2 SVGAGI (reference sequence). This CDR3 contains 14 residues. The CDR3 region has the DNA TGTGCCAGCAGTTCTCTGACAGGGGCCTACGAGCAGTACTTC. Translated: CASSSLTGAYEQYF.

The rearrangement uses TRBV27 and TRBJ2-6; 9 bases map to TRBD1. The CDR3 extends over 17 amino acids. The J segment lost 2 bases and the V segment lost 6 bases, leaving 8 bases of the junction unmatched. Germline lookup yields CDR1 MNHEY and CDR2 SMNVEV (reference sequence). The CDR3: CASSQDRGSAGANVLTF. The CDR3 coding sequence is TGTGCCAGCAGCCAGGACAGGGGATCCGCTGGGGCCAACGTCCTGACTTTC.

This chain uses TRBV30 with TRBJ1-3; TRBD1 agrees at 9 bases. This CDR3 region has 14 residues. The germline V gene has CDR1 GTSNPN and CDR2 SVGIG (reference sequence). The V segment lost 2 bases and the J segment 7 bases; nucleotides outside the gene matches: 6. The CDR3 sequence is CAWSSWDRDNTIYF. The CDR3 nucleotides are TGTGCCTGGAGTTCCTGGGACAGGGATAACACCATATATTTT.

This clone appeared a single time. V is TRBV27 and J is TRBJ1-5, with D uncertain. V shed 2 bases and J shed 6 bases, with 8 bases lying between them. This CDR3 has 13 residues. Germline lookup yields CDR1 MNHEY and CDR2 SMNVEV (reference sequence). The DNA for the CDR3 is TGTGCCAGCAGTTTAGTCCTAGGTCAGCCCCAGCATTTT. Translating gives CASSLVLGQPQHF.

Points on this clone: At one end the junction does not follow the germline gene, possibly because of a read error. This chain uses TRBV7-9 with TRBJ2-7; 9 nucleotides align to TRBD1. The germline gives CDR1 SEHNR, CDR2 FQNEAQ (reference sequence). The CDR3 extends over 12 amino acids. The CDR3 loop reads CSSSWDRVEQYF. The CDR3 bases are TGTTCCAGCAGCTGGGACAGGGTCGAGCAGTACTTC.

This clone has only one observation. CDR3 amino acids: CASKRSGAGTEAFF. The CDR3 DNA reads as TGTGCCAGCAAACGGAGTGGGGCAGGTACTGAAGCTTTCTTT. The chain is built from TRBV6-1 and TRBJ1-1; D is perhaps TRBD1 (5 bases). The CDR3 runs to 14 residues. Trimming left V 7 bases short and J 5 bases short, with 17 bases between. Per the germline V gene, CDR1 is MNHNS and CDR2 is SASEGT.

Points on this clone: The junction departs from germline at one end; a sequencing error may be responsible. This CDR3 reads CDWSTGQPPYSNQPQHF. DNA for the CDR3: TGTGACTGGAGTACCGGACAACCTCCTTATAGCAATCAGCCCCAGCATTTT. V gene TRBV30 combines with J gene TRBJ1-5, with D perhaps matching TRBD1 (5 bases). CDR3 length: 17 residues. In germline, CDR1 is GTSNPN, CDR2 SVGIG (reference sequence).

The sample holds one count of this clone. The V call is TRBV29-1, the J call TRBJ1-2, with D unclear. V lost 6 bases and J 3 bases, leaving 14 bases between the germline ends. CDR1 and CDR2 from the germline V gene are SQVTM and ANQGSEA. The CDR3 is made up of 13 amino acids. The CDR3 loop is CSVSGVGYYGYTF. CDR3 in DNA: TGCAGCGTCAGCGGGGTCGGATACTATGGCTACACCTTC.

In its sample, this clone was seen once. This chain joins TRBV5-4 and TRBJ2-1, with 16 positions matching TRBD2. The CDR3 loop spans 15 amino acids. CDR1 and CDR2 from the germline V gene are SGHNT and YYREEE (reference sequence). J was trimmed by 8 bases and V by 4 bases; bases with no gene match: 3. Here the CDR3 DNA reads TGTGCCAGCAGCCAGGGACTAGCGGGAGGGTATGAGCAGTTCTTC. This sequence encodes CASSQGLAGGYEQFF.

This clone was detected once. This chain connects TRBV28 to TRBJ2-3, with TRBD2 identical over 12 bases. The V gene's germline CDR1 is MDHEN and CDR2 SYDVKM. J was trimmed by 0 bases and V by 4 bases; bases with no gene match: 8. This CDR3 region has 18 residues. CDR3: CASSWKLAGGPSTDTQYF. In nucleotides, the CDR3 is TGTGCCAGCAGTTGGAAACTAGCGGGAGGACCAAGCACAGATACGCAGTATTTT. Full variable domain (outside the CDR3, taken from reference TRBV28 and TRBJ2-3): DVKVTQSSRYLVKRTGEKVFLECVQDMDHENMFWYRQDPGLGLRLIYFSYDVKMKEKGDIPEGYSVSREKKERFSLILESASTNQTSMYLCASSWKLAGGPSTDTQYFGPGTRLTVL.

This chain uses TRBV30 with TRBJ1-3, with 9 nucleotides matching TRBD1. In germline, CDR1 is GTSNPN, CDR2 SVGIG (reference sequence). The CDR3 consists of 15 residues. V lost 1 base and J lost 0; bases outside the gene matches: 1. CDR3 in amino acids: CAWSGTGASGNTIYF. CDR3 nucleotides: TGTGCCTGGAGTGGGACAGGGGCCTCTGGAAACACCATATATTTT.

The chain's CDR3 is CSVEPGQGTYNEQFF. For the CDR3, the DNA is TGCAGCGTTGAACCGGGACAGGGGACCTACAATGAGCAGTTCTTC. This chain connects TRBV29-1 to TRBJ2-1; 10 nucleotides agree with TRBD1. The germline V gene encodes CDR1 SQVTM and CDR2 ANQGSEA. The V and J ends lost 2 bases and 2 bases, in that order; junction bases with no gene match: 3. The CDR3 spans 15 residues.

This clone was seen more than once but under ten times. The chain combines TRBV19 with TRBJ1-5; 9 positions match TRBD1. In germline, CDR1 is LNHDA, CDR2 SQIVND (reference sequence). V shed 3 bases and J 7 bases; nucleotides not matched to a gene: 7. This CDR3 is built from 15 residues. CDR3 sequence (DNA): TGTGCCAGTAGTATGAGGGGACAGGGCGGGCAGCCCCAGCATTTT. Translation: CASSMRGQGGQPQHF.

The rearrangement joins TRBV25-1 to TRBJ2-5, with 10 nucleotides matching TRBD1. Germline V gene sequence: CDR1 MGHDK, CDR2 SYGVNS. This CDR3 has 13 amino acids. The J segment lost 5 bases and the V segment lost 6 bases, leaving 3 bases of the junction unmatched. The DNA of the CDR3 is TGTGCCAGCAGGGGACAGGGGTTGGAGACCCAGTACTTC. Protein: CASRGQGLETQYF.

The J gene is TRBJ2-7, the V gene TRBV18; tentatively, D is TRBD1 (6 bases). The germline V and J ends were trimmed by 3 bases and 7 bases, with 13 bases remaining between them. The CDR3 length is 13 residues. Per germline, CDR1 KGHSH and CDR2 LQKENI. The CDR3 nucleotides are TGTGCCAGCTCACCGCCAGGGGTCGGGGAGCAGTACTTC. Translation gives CASSPPGVGEQYF.

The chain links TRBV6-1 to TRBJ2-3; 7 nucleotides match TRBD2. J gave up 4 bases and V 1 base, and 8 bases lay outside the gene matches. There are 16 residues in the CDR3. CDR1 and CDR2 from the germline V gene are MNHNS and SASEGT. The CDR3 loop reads CASSEGSGNSADTQYF. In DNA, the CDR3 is TGTGCCAGCAGTGAAGGGAGCGGGAACTCGGCAGATACGCAGTATTTT.

The CDR3 loop reads CASNRRDPGQPQHF. The CDR3 DNA reads as TGTGCCAGTAACCGAAGAGACCCGGGTCAGCCCCAGCATTTT. V is TRBV19 and J is TRBJ1-5; D unclear. The CDR3 runs 14 residues. The germline CDR1 and CDR2 sequences are LNHDA and SQIVND (reference sequence). The V gene lost 7 bases and the J gene lost 6 bases, with 16 bases spanning the gap.

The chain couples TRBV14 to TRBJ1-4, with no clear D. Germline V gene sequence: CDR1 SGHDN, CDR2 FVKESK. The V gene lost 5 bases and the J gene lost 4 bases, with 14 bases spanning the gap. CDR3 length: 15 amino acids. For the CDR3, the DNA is TGTGCCAGCAGCAACCGGGAGGTTAGTAATGAAAAACTGTTTTTT. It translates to CASSNREVSNEKLFF.

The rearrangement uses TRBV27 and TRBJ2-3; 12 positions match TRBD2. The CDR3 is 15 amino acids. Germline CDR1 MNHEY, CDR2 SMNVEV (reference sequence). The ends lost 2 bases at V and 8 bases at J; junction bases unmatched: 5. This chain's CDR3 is CASSLQASGRGTQYF. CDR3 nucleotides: TGTGCCAGCAGTTTACAGGCTAGCGGGAGGGGTACGCAGTATTTT.